Reported below is one T cell receptor (beta chain). CDR3 size: 15 residues. CDR1 is LNHDA and CDR2 is SQIVND in the germline V gene (reference sequence). Unmatched junction bases numbered 6, after V lost 4 bases and J lost 5 bases. The record originates from a study of T cells after somatic rescue of genetic block. The method was immunoSEQ multiplex PCR; TCRdb's version includes in-frame clones alone and lacks a portion of them. The sample has around 52,000 clones; more than 90% are singletons. The rearrangement joins TRBV19 to TRBJ2-5; TRBD2 aligns across 11 bases. The TCR comes from a child under three years old. Sequenced input: peripheral blood mononuclear cells (PBMCs). The CDR3 here is CASSKGLAAWETQYF. DNA of the CDR3: TGTGCCAGTAGTAAGGGACTAGCGGCGTGGGAGACCCAGTACTTC.